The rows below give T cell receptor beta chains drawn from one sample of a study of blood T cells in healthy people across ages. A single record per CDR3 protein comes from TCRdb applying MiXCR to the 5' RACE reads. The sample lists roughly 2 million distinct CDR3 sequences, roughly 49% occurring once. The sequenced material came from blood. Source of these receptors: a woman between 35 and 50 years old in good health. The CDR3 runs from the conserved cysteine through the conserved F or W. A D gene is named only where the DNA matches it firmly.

CDR3 protein: CASRPTVAAEIYNEQFF; V gene: TRBV4-2; D gene: .; CDR3 length: 17
CDR3 protein: CAGSKGVKDQPQHF; V gene: TRBV6-1; D gene: .; CDR3 length: 14
CDR3 protein: CASSLVSGVASYEQYF; V gene: TRBV7-9; D gene: .; CDR3 length: 16
CDR3 protein: CASSSPAGQLDPSGANVLTF; V gene: TRBV13; D gene: .; CDR3 length: 20
CDR3 protein: CASSVDGTPGDEQFF; V gene: TRBV9; D gene: .; CDR3 length: 15
CDR3 protein: CSVGHSYEQYF; V gene: TRBV20-1; D gene: .; CDR3 length: 11
CDR3 protein: CASSHLGAGDLLYNEQYF; V gene: TRBV4-3; D gene: .; CDR3 length: 18
CDR3 protein: CASKGWGDRATTDTQYF; V gene: TRBV12-3/TRBV12-4; D gene: TRBD1; CDR3 length: 17
CDR3 protein: CASSTGAPGNSPLHF; V gene: TRBV6-5; D gene: .; CDR3 length: 15
CDR3 protein: CASSEPGQDIYEQYF; V gene: TRBV2; D gene: TRBD1; CDR3 length: 15
CDR3 protein: CASSFGGIAKNIQYF; V gene: TRBV28; D gene: .; CDR3 length: 15
CDR3 protein: CASSLETDSSYNEQFF; V gene: TRBV5-1; D gene: .; CDR3 length: 16
CDR3 protein: CASSFSGANQPQHF; V gene: TRBV27; D gene: .; CDR3 length: 14
CDR3 protein: CASSLTGVGGARHGYTF; V gene: TRBV7-3; D gene: .; CDR3 length: 17
CDR3 protein: CASSGLGDYRYGYTF; V gene: TRBV25-1; D gene: .; CDR3 length: 15
CDR3 protein: CAISDSGNTEAFF; V gene: TRBV10-3; D gene: .; CDR3 length: 13
CDR3 protein: CASRPTGIYGYTF; V gene: TRBV6-2/TRBV6-3; D gene: .; CDR3 length: 13
CDR3 protein: CASRPSGTGDNSPLHF; V gene: TRBV7-9; D gene: TRBD1; CDR3 length: 16
CDR3 protein: CAITPPEGRTQYF; V gene: TRBV2; D gene: .; CDR3 length: 13
CDR3 protein: CASSRSSTSIRGVETQYF; V gene: TRBV5-1; D gene: TRBD2; CDR3 length: 18
CDR3 protein: CASEGGVDNEQFF; V gene: TRBV28; D gene: .; CDR3 length: 13
CDR3 protein: CASSALAGMETQYF; V gene: TRBV19; D gene: TRBD2; CDR3 length: 14
CDR3 protein: CSAVGTEAFF; V gene: TRBV20-1; D gene: .; CDR3 length: 10
CDR3 protein: CASSLESGQETQYF; V gene: TRBV7-2; D gene: .; CDR3 length: 14
CDR3 protein: CSASRVAKGETQYF; V gene: TRBV20-1; D gene: .; CDR3 length: 14
CDR3 protein: CASGGTSVPSTDTQYF; V gene: TRBV2; D gene: TRBD2; CDR3 length: 16